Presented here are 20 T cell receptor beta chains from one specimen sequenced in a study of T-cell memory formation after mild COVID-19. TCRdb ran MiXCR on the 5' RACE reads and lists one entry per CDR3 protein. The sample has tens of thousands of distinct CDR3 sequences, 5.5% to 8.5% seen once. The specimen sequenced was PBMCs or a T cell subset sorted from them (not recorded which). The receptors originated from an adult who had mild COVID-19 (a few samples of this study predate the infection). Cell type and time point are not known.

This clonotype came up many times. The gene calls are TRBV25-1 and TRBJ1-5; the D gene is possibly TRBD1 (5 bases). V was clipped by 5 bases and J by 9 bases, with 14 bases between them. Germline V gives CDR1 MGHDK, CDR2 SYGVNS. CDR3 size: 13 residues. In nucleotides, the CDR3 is TGTGCCAGCAGTTCTACAGGTCGGGGGCCCCAGCATTTT. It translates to CASSSTGRGPQHF. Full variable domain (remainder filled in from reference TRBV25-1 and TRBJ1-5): EADIYQTPRYLVIGTGKKITLECSQTMGHDKMYWYQQDPGMELHLIHYSYGVNSTEKGDLSSESTVSRIRTEHFPLTLESARPSHTSQYLCASSSTGRGPQHFGDGTRLSIL.

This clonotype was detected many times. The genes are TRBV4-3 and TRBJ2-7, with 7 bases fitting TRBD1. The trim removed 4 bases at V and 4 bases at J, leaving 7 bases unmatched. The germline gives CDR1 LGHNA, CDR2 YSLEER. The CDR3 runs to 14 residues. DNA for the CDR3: TGCGCCAGCAGCCTCACAGGGGCCGGGTACGAGCAGTACTTC. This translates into CASSLTGAGYEQYF.

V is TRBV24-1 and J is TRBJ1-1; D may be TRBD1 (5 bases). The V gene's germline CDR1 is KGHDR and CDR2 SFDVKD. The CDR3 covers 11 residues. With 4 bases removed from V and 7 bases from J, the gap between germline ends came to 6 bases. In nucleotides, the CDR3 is TGTGCCACCAGTGAGGGACGTGAAGCTTTCTTT. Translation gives CATSEGREAFF.

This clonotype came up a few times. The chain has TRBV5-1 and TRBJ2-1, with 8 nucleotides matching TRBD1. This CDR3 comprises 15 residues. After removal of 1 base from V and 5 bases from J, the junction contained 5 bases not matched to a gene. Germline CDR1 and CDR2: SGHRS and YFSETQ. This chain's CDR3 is CASSLRQGAHNEQFF. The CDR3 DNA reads TGCGCCAGCAGCTTGAGGCAGGGGGCGCACAATGAGCAGTTCTTC.

CDR3 coding DNA: TGTGCCAGCAGTAGGGTCTGGGGAGAGACCCAGTACTTC. Translation gives CASSRVWGETQYF. This chain connects TRBV27 to TRBJ2-5; D is unresolved. The CDR3 consists of 13 residues. V was clipped by 5 bases and J by 4 bases, with 11 bases between them. Germline V gene sequence: CDR1 MNHEY, CDR2 SMNVEV (reference sequence).

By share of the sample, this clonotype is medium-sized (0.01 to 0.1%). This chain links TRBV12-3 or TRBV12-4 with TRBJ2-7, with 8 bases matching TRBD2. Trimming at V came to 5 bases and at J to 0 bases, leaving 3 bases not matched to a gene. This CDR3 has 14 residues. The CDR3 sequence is CASSRLAGSYEQYF. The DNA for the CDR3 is TGTGCCAGCAGTCGTCTAGCGGGCTCCTACGAGCAGTACTTC.

This chain's CDR3 is CSAAKGAGVNEQFF. CDR3 nucleotide sequence: TGCAGTGCTGCCAAGGGGGCTGGCGTGAATGAGCAGTTCTTC. J is TRBJ2-1 and V is TRBV20-1; TRBD1 agrees at 7 bases. CDR3 length: 14 amino acids. Germline-derived CDR1 and CDR2 are DFQATT and SNEGSKA (reference sequence). With 5 bases clipped from V and 7 bases from J, the junction kept 11 bases outside the gene matches.

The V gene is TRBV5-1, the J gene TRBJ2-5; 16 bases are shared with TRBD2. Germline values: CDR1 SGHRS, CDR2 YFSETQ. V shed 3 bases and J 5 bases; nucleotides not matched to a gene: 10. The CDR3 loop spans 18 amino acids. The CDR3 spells CASSSFGTSGGAMETQYF. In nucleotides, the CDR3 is TGCGCCAGCAGCTCCTTTGGGACTAGCGGGGGGGCGATGGAGACCCAGTACTTC.

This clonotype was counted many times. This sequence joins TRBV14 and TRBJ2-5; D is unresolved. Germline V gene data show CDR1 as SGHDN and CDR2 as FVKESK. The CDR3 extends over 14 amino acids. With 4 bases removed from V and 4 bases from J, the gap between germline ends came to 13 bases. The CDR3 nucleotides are TGTGCCAGCAGCCGGTCAAGTTTTCGAGAGACCCAGTACTTC. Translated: CASSRSSFRETQYF.

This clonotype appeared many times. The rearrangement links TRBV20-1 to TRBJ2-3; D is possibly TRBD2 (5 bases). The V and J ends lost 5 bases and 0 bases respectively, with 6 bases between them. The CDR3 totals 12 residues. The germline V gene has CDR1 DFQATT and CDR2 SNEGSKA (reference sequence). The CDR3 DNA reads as TGCAGTGCTCGGAGGAGCACAGATACGCAGTATTTT. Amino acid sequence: CSARRSTDTQYF.

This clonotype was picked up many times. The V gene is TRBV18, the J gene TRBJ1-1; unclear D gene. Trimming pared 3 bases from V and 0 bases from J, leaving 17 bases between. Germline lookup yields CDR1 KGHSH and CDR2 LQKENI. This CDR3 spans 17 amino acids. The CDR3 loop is CASSPSEAGPMNTEAFF. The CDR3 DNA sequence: TGTGCCAGCTCACCTTCAGAAGCCGGACCGATGAACACTGAAGCTTTCTTT.

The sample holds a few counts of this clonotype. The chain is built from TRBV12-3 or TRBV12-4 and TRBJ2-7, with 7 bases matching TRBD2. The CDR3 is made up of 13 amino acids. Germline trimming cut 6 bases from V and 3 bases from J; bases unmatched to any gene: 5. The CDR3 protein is CASRPGTNYEQYF. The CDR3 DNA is TGTGCCAGCAGACCCGGGACTAACTACGAGCAGTACTTC.

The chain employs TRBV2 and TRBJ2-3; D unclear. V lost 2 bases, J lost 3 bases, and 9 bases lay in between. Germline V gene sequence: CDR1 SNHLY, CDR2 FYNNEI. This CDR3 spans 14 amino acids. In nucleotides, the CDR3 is TGTGCCAGCAGTGAACCCGGCCAAACAGATACGCAGTATTTT. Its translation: CASSEPGQTDTQYF.

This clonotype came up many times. CDR3 sequence (DNA): TGTGCCAGCAGCTTGGCCGGTGGAGGGGGCCAAGAGACCCAGTACTTC. Protein product: CASSLAGGGGQETQYF. This rearrangement joins TRBV5-5 to TRBJ2-5; perhaps D is TRBD1 or TRBD2 (6 bases each). V lost 0 bases and J 1 base, leaving 13 bases between the germline ends. This CDR3 comprises 16 residues. Germline CDR1 is SGHKS and CDR2 is YYEKEE (reference sequence).

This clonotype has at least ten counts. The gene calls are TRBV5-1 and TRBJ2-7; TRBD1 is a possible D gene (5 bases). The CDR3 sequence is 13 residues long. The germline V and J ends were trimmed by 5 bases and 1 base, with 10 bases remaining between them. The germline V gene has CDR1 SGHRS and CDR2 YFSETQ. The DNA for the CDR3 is TGCGCCAGCAGTCCCAGGGTATCCTACGAGCAGTACTTC. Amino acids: CASSPRVSYEQYF. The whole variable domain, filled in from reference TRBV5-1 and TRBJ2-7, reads KAGVTQTPRYLIKTRGQQVTLSCSPISGHRSVSWYQQTPGQGLQFLFEYFSETQRNKGNFPGRFSGRQFSNSRSEMNVSTLELGDSALYLCASSPRVSYEQYFGPGTRLTVT.

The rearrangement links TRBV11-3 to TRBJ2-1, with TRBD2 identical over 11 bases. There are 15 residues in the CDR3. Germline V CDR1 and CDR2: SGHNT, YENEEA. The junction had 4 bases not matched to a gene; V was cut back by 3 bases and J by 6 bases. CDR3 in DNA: TGTGCCAGCAGCTTTAGACTAGCGGGAAGCAATGAGCAGTTCTTC. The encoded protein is CASSFRLAGSNEQFF. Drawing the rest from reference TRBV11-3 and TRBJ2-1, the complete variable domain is EAGVVQSPRYKIIEKKQPVAFWCNPISGHNTLYWYLQNLGQGPELLIRYENEEAVDDSQLPKDRFSAERLKGVDSTLKIQPAELGDSAVYLCASSFRLAGSNEQFFGPGTRLTVL.

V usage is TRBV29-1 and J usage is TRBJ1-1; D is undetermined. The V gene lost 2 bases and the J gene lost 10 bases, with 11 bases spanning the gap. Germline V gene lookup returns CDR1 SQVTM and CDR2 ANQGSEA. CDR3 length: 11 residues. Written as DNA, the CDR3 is TGCAGCGTTGAACGGTCGGGCGGAGCTTTCTTT. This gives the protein CSVERSGGAFF. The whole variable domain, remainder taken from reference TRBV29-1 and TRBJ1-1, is SAVISQKPSRDICQRGTSLTIQCQVDSQVTMMFWYRQQPGQSLTLIATANQGSEATYESGFVIDKFPISRPNLTFSTLTVSNMSPEDSSIYLCSVERSGGAFFGQGTRLTVV.

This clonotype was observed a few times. The CDR3: CASSAQQGHDGYNEQFF. Written as DNA, the CDR3 is TGTGCCAGCAGCGCCCAGCAGGGACATGATGGTTACAATGAGCAGTTCTTC. The rearrangement uses TRBV9 and TRBJ2-1; TRBD1 is a possible D gene (6 bases). Germline CDR1 and CDR2: SGDLS and YYNGEE. The CDR3 contains 17 residues. The V gene lost 3 bases and the J gene lost 4 bases, with 20 bases spanning the gap.

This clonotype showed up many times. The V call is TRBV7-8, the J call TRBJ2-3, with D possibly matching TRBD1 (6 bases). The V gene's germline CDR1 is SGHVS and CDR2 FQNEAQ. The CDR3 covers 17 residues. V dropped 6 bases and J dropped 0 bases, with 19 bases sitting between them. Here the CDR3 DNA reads TGTGCCAGCAGAACTTCGCGCAGGGGTATGAGCACAGATACGCAGTATTTT. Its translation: CASRTSRRGMSTDTQYF.

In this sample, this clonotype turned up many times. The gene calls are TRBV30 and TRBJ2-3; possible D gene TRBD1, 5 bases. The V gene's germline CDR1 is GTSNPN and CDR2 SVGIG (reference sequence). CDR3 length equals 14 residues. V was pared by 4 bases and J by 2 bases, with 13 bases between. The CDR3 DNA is TGTGCCTGGAAGTGGGGCGAAAACACAGATACGCAGTATTTT. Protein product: CAWKWGENTDTQYF.